The clone carrying this T cell receptor beta chain is categorized as large. Its antigen is still unknown. The data are from a study of spatial heterogeneity in lung cancer. Regarding the study as a whole: Expanded TCR counts, ubiquitous and regional, correlated respectively with ubiquitous and regional nonsynonymous mutation counts. Higher tumor mutation counts went along with higher counts of expanded intratumoral alpha and beta TCRs.

Time point specified: sample taken at primary tumor resection. Every cDNA TCR molecule received its own unique molecular identifier. TCRdb re-analysed the 5' RACE reads in MiXCR, keeping a single row per CDR3 protein. The table shows thousands of distinct CDR3 sequences, with under 14% occurring only once. With 3 bases removed from V and 2 bases from J, the gap between germline ends came to 11 bases. CDR3 length equals 16 residues. Germline V CDR1 and CDR2: SGHAT, FQDESV (reference sequence). This sample comprised lung tumor tissue, obtained at surgery. The TCR was taken from a male donor with early-stage non-small cell lung cancer. The genes are TRBV11-1 and TRBJ2-6; possible D gene TRBD1, 6 bases. The CDR3 protein is CASSFKGVAGANVLTF. The CDR3 DNA sequence: TGTGCCAGCAGCTTTAAGGGGGTGGCTGGGGCCAACGTCCTGACTTTC.